Shown below are 14 T cell receptor beta chains from a single sample sequenced in a study of T cells in localized non-small cell lung cancer. The table came from immunoSEQ multiplex PCR; TCRdb's copy has only in-frame clones and leaves some out. The table lists approximately 140,000 clones, roughly 90% of them singletons. Sequencing was performed on peripheral blood, taken before any cancer treatment. The receptors were gathered from a female donor of 60 years or more with stage I lung adenocarcinoma.

V gene TRBV9 combines with J gene TRBJ2-1; 7 nucleotides match TRBD1. The junction had 1 base not matched to a gene; V was cut back by 0 bases and J by 4 bases. Germline V gene lookup returns CDR1 SGDLS and CDR2 YYNGEE. The CDR3 is made up of 14 amino acids. The CDR3 region has the DNA TGTGCCAGCAGCGTAGAGACAGGGTACAATGAGCAGTTCTTC. Translation: CASSVETGYNEQFF.

The genes are TRBV15 and TRBJ2-3, with 9 positions matching TRBD1. CDR3 length: 18 residues. With V trimmed by 0 bases and J by 0 bases, 7 bases remained unmatched. Germline loops: CDR1 LNHNV, CDR2 YYDKDF (reference sequence). The CDR3 nucleotides read TGTGCCACCAGCAGAGATGGCGAGGGACAGGGTAGCACAGATACGCAGTATTTT. Translated, it gives CATSRDGEGQGSTDTQYF.

The chain employs TRBV7-2 and TRBJ1-2; tentative D call: TRBD1 (6 bases). Germline lookup yields CDR1 SGHTA and CDR2 FQGNSA. V lost 0 bases to trimming and J lost 1 base, with 9 bases between them. CDR3 length: 15 residues. CDR3 nucleotide sequence: TGTGCCAGCAGCTTAGCACCACAGGGTAACTATGGCTACACCTTC. It codes for CASSLAPQGNYGYTF.

The chain combines TRBV2 with TRBJ1-1; D not resolved. CDR1 and CDR2 (germline): SNHLY, FYNNEI. The V end lost 3 bases, the J end lost 4 bases, and 15 bases lay between the germline ends. The CDR3 loop spans 15 amino acids. The CDR3 bases are TGTGCCAGCAGTGACGAGGGCGTAGGAGCCACTGAAGCTTTCTTT. The encoded protein is CASSDEGVGATEAFF.

V gene TRBV5-4 combines with J gene TRBJ1-5, with D unclear. Germline lookup yields CDR1 SGHNT and CDR2 YYREEE (reference sequence). Trimming stripped 1 base from V and 0 bases from J, with 8 bases between. The CDR3 is made up of 15 amino acids. The CDR3 DNA reads as TGTGCCAGCAGCTTGAAAGAAAATAGCAATCAGCCCCAGCATTTT. It codes for CASSLKENSNQPQHF.

This clone appeared once. The chain uses TRBV28 and TRBJ2-7; a possible D gene is TRBD2 (6 bases). This CDR3 comprises 14 residues. Per the germline V gene, CDR1 is MDHEN and CDR2 is SYDVKM. Trimming shortened V by 2 bases and J by 3 bases, and 11 bases separated the two germline ends. The DNA of the CDR3 is TGTGCCAGCAGTTTAGGGGACTTGTTCTACGAGCAGTACTTC. It is translated as CASSLGDLFYEQYF.

The chain carries TRBV7-3 and TRBJ2-1, with 11 bases that match TRBD2. There are 17 residues in the CDR3. Germline loops: CDR1 SGHTA, CDR2 FQGTGA. The J segment lost 8 bases and the V segment lost 1 base, leaving 10 bases of the junction unmatched. The CDR3 bases are TGTGCCAGCAGCTTAAAAACACTAGCGGGAGAGGACGATGAGCAGTTCTTC. It translates to CASSLKTLAGEDDEQFF.

This sequence joins TRBV27 and TRBJ2-2, with a weak D call TRBD1 (5 bases). Germline V gives CDR1 MNHEY, CDR2 SMNVEV (reference sequence). Trimming took off 5 bases at V and 4 bases at J, with 11 bases between the two ends. This CDR3 spans 14 amino acids. This CDR3 reads CASSIRVATGELFF. Here the CDR3 DNA reads TGTGCCAGCAGTATCAGGGTTGCCACCGGGGAGCTGTTTTTT.

The chain couples TRBV19 to TRBJ1-5; 9 bases line up with TRBD1. The ends lost 3 bases at V and 4 bases at J; junction bases unmatched: 7. In germline, CDR1 is LNHDA, CDR2 SQIVND (reference sequence). The CDR3 runs to 16 residues. CDR3 loop: CASSIFGGQGNQPQHF. The CDR3 nucleotides are TGTGCCAGTAGTATTTTTGGGGGACAGGGAAATCAGCCCCAGCATTTT.

This clone was detected only once. The rearrangement joins TRBV29-1 to TRBJ2-3; 11 bases are shared with TRBD2. The ends lost 3 bases at V and 4 bases at J; junction bases unmatched: 6. This CDR3 contains 15 residues. The germline V gene has CDR1 SQVTM and CDR2 ANQGSEA. For the CDR3, the DNA is TGCAGCGTTGACCTAGCGGGAGGAGGCTCAGATACGCAGTATTTT. The encoded protein is CSVDLAGGGSDTQYF.

The DNA of the CDR3 is TGCGCCAGCAGCTTGGTGAGTGGAGTAACAAGCAATGAGCAGTTCTTC. Its translation is CASSLVSGVTSNEQFF. V gene TRBV5-1 combines with J gene TRBJ2-1; D is unclear. The CDR3 is 16 amino acids. V lost 0 bases to trimming and J lost 6 bases, with 16 bases between them. Germline V lookup: CDR1 SGHRS, CDR2 YFSETQ.

The chain has TRBV10-3 and TRBJ2-7; D is ambiguous. This CDR3 contains 11 residues. Deletions cut 3 bases from V and 4 bases from J, with 4 bases between. The V gene's germline CDR1 is ENHRY and CDR2 SYGVKD. The CDR3 nucleotides are TGTGCCATCAGTGAATTGTACGAGCAGTACTTC. Amino acid sequence: CAISELYEQYF.

The CDR3 sequence is CASSLDRAGNIQYF. As DNA, the CDR3 is TGTGCCAGCAGCTTAGATCGAGCGGGGAACATTCAGTACTTC. The chain uses TRBV7-2 and TRBJ2-4, with 7 bases aligning to TRBD2. The CDR3 extends over 14 amino acids. After removal of 1 base from V and 7 bases from J, the junction contained 4 bases not matched to a gene. CDR1 and CDR2 (germline): SGHTA, FQGNSA.

This clone was found a few times. The chain uses TRBV2 and TRBJ2-7; TRBD2 matches 12 bases. CDR1 and CDR2 (germline): SNHLY, FYNNEI. CDR3 size: 13 residues. Unmatched junction bases numbered 3, after V lost 9 bases and J lost 3 bases. This CDR3 reads CARGLAGSYEQYF. Here the CDR3 DNA reads TGTGCCAGAGGACTAGCGGGAAGCTACGAGCAGTACTTC. The variable domain in full, completed from reference TRBV2 and TRBJ2-7, reads EPEVTQTPSHQVTQMGQEVILRCVPISNHLYFYWYRQILGQKVEFLVSFYNNEISEKSEIFDDQFSVERPDGSNFTLKIRSTKLEDSAMYFCARGLAGSYEQYFGPGTRLTVT.